This entry concerns a single T cell receptor beta chain. The record originates from a study of T cell changes during pregnancy in multiple sclerosis. Repertoires were generated with immunoSEQ multiplex PCR, while TCRdb's copy carries only in-frame clones and drops some. The sample lists about 40,000 clones, approximately 94% occurring once. This receptor was identified in a female donor with multiple sclerosis, enrolled in a pregnancy study. Material: peripheral blood, obtained in the third trimester of pregnancy.

The CDR3 region has the DNA TGTGCCAGCAGCGTAGGACTAGCGGGGGCCTACAATGAGCAGTTCTTC. Protein product: CASSVGLAGAYNEQFF. The rearrangement links TRBV9 to TRBJ2-1; 12 bases fit TRBD2. V dropped 0 bases and J dropped 2; count of bases not matched to a gene: 0. From germline, CDR1 is SGDLS and CDR2 YYNGEE. The CDR3 is made up of 16 amino acids. Supplemented by reference TRBV9 and TRBJ2-1, the full variable domain reads DSGVTQTPKHLITATGQRVTLRCSPRSGDLSVYWYQQSLDQGLQFLIQYYNGEERAKGNILERFSAQQFPDLHSELNLSSLELGDSALYFCASSVGLAGAYNEQFFGPGTRLTVL.